The 8 T cell receptor beta chains given below trace back to one sample, sequenced in a study of T-cell reconstitution after alpha-beta-depleted transplantation in children. Unique molecular identifiers were built into the TCRbeta library. TCRdb reprocessed the PCR reads with MiXCR, giving one entry per CDR3 protein. The sample lists 400,000 to 500,000 distinct CDR3 sequences, roughly a tenth seen once, with nearly 5.5% in the top ten. The source was PBMCs from the stem cell graft donor, collected from the stem cell graft. These receptors originate from a human donor who donated a stem cell graft to a child with acute myeloid leukemia.

The sample holds many counts of this clonotype. The genes are TRBV5-1 and TRBJ2-1; TRBD2 is a possible D gene (5 bases). CDR3 length: 16 amino acids. The V end was cut by 4 bases, the J end by 4 bases, with 18 bases between. CDR1 SGHRS and CDR2 YFSETQ come from the germline V gene. This CDR3 is CASSPTLGGSYNEQFF. CDR3 DNA: TGCGCCAGCAGCCCAACGTTGGGCGGGTCATACAATGAGCAGTTCTTC. Looking up the rest from reference TRBV5-1 and TRBJ2-1 gives the full variable domain: KAGVTQTPRYLIKTRGQQVTLSCSPISGHRSVSWYQQTPGQGLQFLFEYFSETQRNKGNFPGRFSGRQFSNSRSEMNVSTLELGDSALYLCASSPTLGGSYNEQFFGPGTRLTVL.

The rearrangement joins TRBV11-2 to TRBJ2-3, with D hard to call. Trimming left V 1 base short and J 10 bases short, with 12 bases between. CDR3 length equals 13 residues. Germline V lookup: CDR1 SGHAT, CDR2 FQNNGV. As DNA, the CDR3 is TGTGCCAGCAGCTTAGTATCTAGGGCTGCGCAGTATTTT. This encodes CASSLVSRAAQYF.

The chain recombines TRBV19 with TRBJ2-1, with 7 bases matching TRBD2. This CDR3 is 17 amino acids long. CDR1 and CDR2 (germline): LNHDA, SQIVND (reference sequence). V lost 0 bases, J lost 8 bases, and 13 bases stayed unmatched. The CDR3 is CASSIDRPGGGLDEQFF. The CDR3 nucleotides read TGTGCCAGTAGTATAGACAGACCGGGAGGAGGTCTTGATGAGCAGTTCTTC.

The V call is TRBV21-1, the J call TRBJ2-3. TRBV21-1 is given as a pseudogene. There are 14 residues in the CDR3. CDR3 in DNA: TGTGCCAGCAGCAAAGCAGGTGACACAGATACGCAGTATTTT. This translates into CASSKAGDTDTQYF.

This sequence joins TRBV7-3 and TRBJ2-1; TRBD2 is a possible D gene (6 bases). The CDR3 has 16 residues. The V end was cut by 4 bases, the J end by 0 bases, with 13 bases between. Germline CDR1 reads SGHTA; CDR2 reads FQGTGA. CDR3 bases: TGTGCCAGCAGCTCGGGGGACGGAAGCTCCTACAATGAGCAGTTCTTC. Protein product: CASSSGDGSSYNEQFF.

This clonotype was detected only a few times. The chain links TRBV5-1 to TRBJ1-4; no clear D. Trimming cost V 1 base and J 0 bases, with 7 bases left between them. This CDR3 contains 15 residues. In germline, CDR1 is SGHRS, CDR2 YFSETQ. CDR3 region: CASSLNAATNEKLFF. The CDR3 DNA reads as TGCGCCAGCAGCTTGAACGCAGCAACTAATGAAAAACTGTTTTTT.

The chain employs TRBV6-1 and TRBJ2-3; D might be TRBD1 or TRBD2, each matching 5 bases. Germline values: CDR1 MNHNS, CDR2 SASEGT. This CDR3 is 16 amino acids long. V was pared by 5 bases and J by 0 bases, with 15 bases between. The CDR3 region is CASSRTHGASTDTQYF. For the CDR3, the DNA is TGTGCCAGCAGTCGTACGCACGGGGCGAGCACAGATACGCAGTATTTT.

The DNA for the CDR3 is TGTGCCAGCAGCTCCTCAGACAGGGGTGATCTCTACGAGCAGTACTTC. As protein: CASSSSDRGDLYEQYF. The chain uses TRBV11-2 and TRBJ2-7, with 8 bases identical to TRBD1. Trimming took 4 bases from V and 3 from J; bases not matched to a gene: 11. The CDR3 consists of 16 residues. Germline V gene lookup returns CDR1 SGHAT and CDR2 FQNNGV. The entire variable domain, with the rest obtained from reference TRBV11-2 and TRBJ2-7, is as follows: EAGVAQSPRYKIIEKRQSVAFWCNPISGHATLYWYQQILGQGPKLLIQFQNNGVVDDSQLPKDRFSAERLKGVDSTLKIQPAKLEDSAVYLCASSSSDRGDLYEQYFGPGTRLTVT.